Sequencing of this T cell receptor beta chain was carried out in a study of blood T cell repertoires in COVID-19 (dated by TCRdb to the early 2020s). For context, the study as a whole: Samples from collaborators originated in the United States, Italy and Spain and spanned both the acute and convalescent phases of COVID-19. The material from the prospective study consisted of cDNA or gDNA derived from T cells, B-cell-depleted T cells, or PBMCs. Deeply sampled blood TCRbeta repertoires from subjects exposed to, actively infected with, or recovered from COVID-19 were included in the dataset. The repertoires were released in a freely available public database meant as a resource for research on the immune response to SARS-CoV-2. Samples were obtained from the ongoing ImmuneRACE study (first 160 participants) and from about 1,300 subjects provided by 6 global collaborators. Sample metadata almost always included a de-identified subject ID, COVID-19 status, age in years and sex. Where HLA class I and class II types were available, the types were taken from metadata supplied by the sample provider, not from assay-based typing. Summary of the overall study and its limitations: Clinical and demographic metadata were provided uncurated, with the amount varying by source and participant.

Each collaborating institution followed its own protocols to collect whole blood in K2EDTA tubes. For TCRbeta analysis, collaborator samples were shipped as frozen whole blood, as isolated PBMCs, or as DNA extracted from either sample type. TCRbeta CDR3 regions were amplified from genomic DNA by means of the immunoSEQ Assay, a bias-controlled multiplex PCR. The authors' pipeline ran thus. The number of nucleated cells in each sample was estimated by amplification of reference gene primers within the assay. To quantify the absolute abundance of each unique TCRbeta CDR3 rearrangement, sequence reads were collapsed and filtered. For each sample, productive Simpson clonality was calculated by taking the square root of Simpson's diversity index across productive rearrangements. The immuneACCESS repertoire file appears here via TCRdb, limited to in-frame rearrangements. These files lack a portion of the clones; in checked studies, under half of the deficit traces to unresolved V genes, and the cause of the others is not known. The V and J calls and clone size come from that table; D and trimming were worked out from the DNA. The sample profile shows nearly 55,000 clones; about 82% of them were found once. Jointly, the top ten make up roughly 10% of the sample.

Including the terminal cysteine and phenylalanine, the CDR3 comprises 17 residues. Only the CDR3 region is kept as DNA, spanning 51 bases read in frame from base 1. According to the germline V gene, CDR1 reads MGHRA and CDR2 reads YSYEKL. V and J are truncated by 5 bases and 9 bases respectively, leaving an intervening sequence of 26 bases. About this clone: Its binding antigen is unknown. Base qualities are not provided; no much larger clone lies one nucleotide away.

The rearrangement joined TRBV4-1 to TRBJ2-4, with TRBD2 perhaps the D gene, on 7 matching bases. Sequenced input: peripheral blood. This TCR was sampled from a man between 65 and 85 years old with active COVID-19. The DNA is as follows: TGCGCCAGCAGCTCCAGGGAGGGGGAGGGACCGCGTGGCATTCAGTACTTC. It translates as CASSSREGEGPRGIQYF.